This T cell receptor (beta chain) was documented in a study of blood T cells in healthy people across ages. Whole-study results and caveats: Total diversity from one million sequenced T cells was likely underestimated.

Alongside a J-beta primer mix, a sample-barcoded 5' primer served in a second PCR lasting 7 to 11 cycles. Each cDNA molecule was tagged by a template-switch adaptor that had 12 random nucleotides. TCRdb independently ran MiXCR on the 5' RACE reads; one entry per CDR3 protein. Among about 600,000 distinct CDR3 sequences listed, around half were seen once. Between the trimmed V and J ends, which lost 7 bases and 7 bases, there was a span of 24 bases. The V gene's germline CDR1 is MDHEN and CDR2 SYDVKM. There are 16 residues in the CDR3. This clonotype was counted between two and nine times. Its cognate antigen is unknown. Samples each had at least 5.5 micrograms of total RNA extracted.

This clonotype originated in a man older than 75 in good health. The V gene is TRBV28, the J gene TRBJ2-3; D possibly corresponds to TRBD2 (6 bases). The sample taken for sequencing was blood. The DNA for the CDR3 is TGTGCCAGCACCCGAAGGGAGGCGGGATGGTTCTATACGCAGTATTTT. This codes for CASTRREAGWFYTQYF.